The clone carrying this TCR beta chain was found a few times. Its antigen is undetermined. The CDR3 length is 17 residues. Trimming cost V 6 bases and J 3 bases, with 20 bases left between them. The germline V gene encodes CDR1 MDHEN and CDR2 SYDVKM. As to treatment: approximately 11-day PBMC culture with coronavirus spike peptide pools or control peptides (ViraFEST assay). Dates of positive PCR ran from March to December 2020, before US Alpha, Beta and Delta variants. This record belongs to a study of vaccination and CD4 T cells after COVID-19. Cultured CD4+ T cells had their DNA profiled by the Oncomine TCR Beta short-read assay. TCRdb re-derived calls from the PCR reads in MiXCR, one entry per CDR3 protein. The table records around 18,000 distinct CDR3 sequences, less than 60% of them present only once. Whole-study results and caveats: In median terms, SARS-CoV-2-reactive clonotypes went from approximately 21 to 40, a nonsignificant rise.

Sequencing was performed on CD4+ T cells from blood, cultured in vitro. The chain carries TRBV28 and TRBJ2-2, with D possibly TRBD1 on 6 matching bases. The TCR comes from a human donor who had recovered from COVID-19. This CDR3 reads CASSPLGVGGHTGELFF. The DNA of the CDR3 is TGTGCCAGCAGCCCCCTGGGGGTAGGGGGTCACACCGGGGAGCTGTTTTTT.